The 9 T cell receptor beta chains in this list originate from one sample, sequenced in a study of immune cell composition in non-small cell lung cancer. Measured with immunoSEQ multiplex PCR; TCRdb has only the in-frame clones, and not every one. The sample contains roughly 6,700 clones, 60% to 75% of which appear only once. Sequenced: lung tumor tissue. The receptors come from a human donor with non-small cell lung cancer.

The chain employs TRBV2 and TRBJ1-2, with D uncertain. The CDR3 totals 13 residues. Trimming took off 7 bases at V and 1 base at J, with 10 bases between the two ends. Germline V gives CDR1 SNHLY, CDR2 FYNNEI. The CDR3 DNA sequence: TGTGCCAGCACCAACGGTGTTAACTATGGCTACACCTTC. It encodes CASTNGVNYGYTF.

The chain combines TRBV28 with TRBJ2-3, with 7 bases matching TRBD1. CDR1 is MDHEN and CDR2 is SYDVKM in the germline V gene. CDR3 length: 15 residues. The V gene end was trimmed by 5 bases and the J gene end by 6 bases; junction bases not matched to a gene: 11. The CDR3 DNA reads TGTGCCAGCAGTAATACAGGGGCGGACTGGGATACGCAGTATTTT. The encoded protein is CASSNTGADWDTQYF.

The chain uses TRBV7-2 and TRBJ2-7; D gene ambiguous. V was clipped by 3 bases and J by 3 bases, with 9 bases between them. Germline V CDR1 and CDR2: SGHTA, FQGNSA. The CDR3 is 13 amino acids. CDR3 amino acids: CASSFQNGYEQYF. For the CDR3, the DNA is TGTGCCAGCAGCTTCCAAAACGGCTACGAGCAGTACTTC.

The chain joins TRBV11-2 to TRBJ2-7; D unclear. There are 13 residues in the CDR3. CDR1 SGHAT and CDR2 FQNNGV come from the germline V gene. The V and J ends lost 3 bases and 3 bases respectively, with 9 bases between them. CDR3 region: CASSFQNGYEQYF. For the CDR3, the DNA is TGTGCCAGCAGCTTCCAAAACGGCTACGAGCAGTACTTC.

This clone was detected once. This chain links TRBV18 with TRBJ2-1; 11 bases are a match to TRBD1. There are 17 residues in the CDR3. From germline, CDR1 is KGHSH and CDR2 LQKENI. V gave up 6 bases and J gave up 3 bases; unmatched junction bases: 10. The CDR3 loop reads CASSRQPGQGVYNEQFF. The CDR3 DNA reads TGTGCCAGCTCTCGGCAGCCGGGACAGGGGGTCTACAATGAGCAGTTCTTC.

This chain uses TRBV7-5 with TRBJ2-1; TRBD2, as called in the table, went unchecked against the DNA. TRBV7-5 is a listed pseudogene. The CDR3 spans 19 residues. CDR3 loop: CARSHPHTHTSGSGDEQFF. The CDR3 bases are TGTGCCAGAAGCCATCCCCATACTCACACTAGCGGGAGTGGGGATGAGCAGTTCTTC.

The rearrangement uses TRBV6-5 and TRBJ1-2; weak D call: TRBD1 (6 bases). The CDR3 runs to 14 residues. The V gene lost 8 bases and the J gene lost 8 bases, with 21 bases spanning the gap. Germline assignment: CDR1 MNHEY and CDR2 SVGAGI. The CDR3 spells CASAGVGGLIGYTF. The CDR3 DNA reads TGTGCCAGCGCAGGGGTCGGCGGACTTATAGGCTACACCTTC.

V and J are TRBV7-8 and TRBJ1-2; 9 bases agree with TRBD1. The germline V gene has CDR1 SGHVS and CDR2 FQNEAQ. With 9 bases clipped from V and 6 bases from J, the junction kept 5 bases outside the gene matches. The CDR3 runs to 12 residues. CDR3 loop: CASMTGGDGYTF. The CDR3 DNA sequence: TGTGCCAGTATGACAGGGGGGGATGGCTACACCTTC.

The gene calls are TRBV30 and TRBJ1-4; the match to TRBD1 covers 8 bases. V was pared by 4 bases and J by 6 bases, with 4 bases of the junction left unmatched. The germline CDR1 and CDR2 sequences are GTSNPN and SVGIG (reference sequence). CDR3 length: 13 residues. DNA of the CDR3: TGTGCCTGGACTGGACAGGGACATGAAAAACTGTTTTTT. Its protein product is CAWTGQGHEKLFF.